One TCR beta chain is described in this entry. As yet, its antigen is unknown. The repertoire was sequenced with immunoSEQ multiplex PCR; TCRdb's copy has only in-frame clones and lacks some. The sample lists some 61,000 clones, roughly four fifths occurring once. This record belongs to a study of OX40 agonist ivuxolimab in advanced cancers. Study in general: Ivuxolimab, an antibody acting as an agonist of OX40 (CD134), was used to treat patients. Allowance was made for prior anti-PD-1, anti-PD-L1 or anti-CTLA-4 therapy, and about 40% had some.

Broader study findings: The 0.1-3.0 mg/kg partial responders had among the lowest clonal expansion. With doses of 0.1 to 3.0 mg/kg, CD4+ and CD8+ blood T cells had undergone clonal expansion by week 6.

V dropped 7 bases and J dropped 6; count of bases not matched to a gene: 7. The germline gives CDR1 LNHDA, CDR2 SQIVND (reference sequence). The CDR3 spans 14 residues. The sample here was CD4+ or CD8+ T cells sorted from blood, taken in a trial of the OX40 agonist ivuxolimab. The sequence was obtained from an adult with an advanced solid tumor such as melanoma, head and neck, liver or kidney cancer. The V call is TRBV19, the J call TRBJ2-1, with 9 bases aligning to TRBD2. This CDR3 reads CASKAGGTTNEQFF. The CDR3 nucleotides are TGTGCCAGTAAGGCGGGAGGGACAACCAATGAGCAGTTCTTC.